This passage covers 23 T cell receptor beta chains from one sample sequenced in a study of T cells after yellow fever vaccination (dated by TCRdb to the late 2010s). Libraries were built with 5' RACE. These reads were obtained on an Illumina NovaSeq 6000. TCRdb ran its own pipeline on the public reads, namely fastp trimming at Q25 and MiXCR clone calling, and kept in-frame beta chains. Every CDR3 protein is listed once, alongside the most common genes and DNA of its rows. Counted in this sample were a few hundred thousand distinct CDR3 sequences; 8.5% to 10% of them appeared once. Clones ranked in the top ten supply about 3.7% of the sample. The treatment or condition label, read with the paper, signifies: live attenuated yellow fever vaccine strain. This sample comprised CD4+ T cells sorted from PBMCs, obtained 5 days after the yellow fever booster vaccination. The receptors originated from a man between 18 and 29 years old who received the YFV17D yellow fever vaccine.

This chain connects TRBV5-4 to TRBJ1-6; 11 bases match TRBD1. CDR1 is SGHNT and CDR2 is YYREEE in the germline V gene (reference sequence). J gave up 9 bases and V 3 bases, and 5 bases lay outside the gene matches. There are 15 residues in the CDR3. The CDR3 here is CASSWTGTGGSPLHF. As DNA, the CDR3 is TGTGCCAGCAGCTGGACCGGGACAGGGGGTTCACCCCTCCACTTT.

V gene TRBV12-3 or TRBV12-4 combines with J gene TRBJ1-2; 8 bases fit TRBD1. V trimming: 7 bases; J trimming: 6 bases; junction bases outside the gene matches: 4. This CDR3 has 12 amino acids. The CDR3 bases are TGTGCCAGCACGCTGACAGGGGATGGCTACACCTTC. Its protein product is CASTLTGDGYTF.

This clonotype occurred many times. The J gene is TRBJ2-3, the V gene TRBV5-1, with TRBD1 matching 8 bases. Germline assignment: CDR1 SGHRS and CDR2 YFSETQ. The V segment lost 2 bases and the J segment 6 bases; nucleotides outside the gene matches: 17. The CDR3 runs to 18 residues. The CDR3 coding sequence is TGCGCCAGCAGCTTTACCGGGGACAGGTCAGCAAACTCCGATACGCAGTATTTT. Protein product: CASSFTGDRSANSDTQYF.

This chain connects TRBV10-3 to TRBJ1-1; no firm D call. The germline CDR1 and CDR2 sequences are ENHRY and SYGVKD. Trimming pared 2 bases from V and 4 bases from J, leaving 8 bases between. CDR3 size: 13 residues. CDR3 region: CAISELKGTEAFF. The CDR3, as DNA: TGTGCCATCAGTGAGCTTAAGGGCACTGAAGCTTTCTTT.

This chain connects TRBV12-3 or TRBV12-4 to TRBJ2-3; D unclear. V was pared by 3 bases and J by 2 bases, with 9 bases between. This CDR3 comprises 14 residues. CDR3 nucleotides: TGTGCCAGCAGTTTGTCCCCCTCCACAGATACGCAGTATTTT. Its translation: CASSLSPSTDTQYF.

The chain carries TRBV2 and TRBJ2-7, with TRBD1 identical over 9 bases. This CDR3 spans 13 amino acids. The V gene end was trimmed by 2 bases and the J gene end by 7 bases; junction bases not matched to a gene: 3. Germline CDR1 and CDR2: SNHLY and FYNNEI. CDR3 DNA sequence: TGTGCCAGCAGTGAATCGGGACAGGGTGAGCAGTACGTC. It codes for CASSESGQGEQYV.

This clonotype has just a few counts. The chain carries TRBV12-3 or TRBV12-4 and TRBJ1-1; D possibly corresponds to TRBD1 (5 bases). Trimming stripped 5 bases from V and 1 base from J, with 8 bases between. The CDR3 runs to 13 residues. CDR3 nucleotide sequence: TGTGCCAGCAGTCAGGGATGGAACACTGAAGCTTTCTTT. Translating gives CASSQGWNTEAFF.

This clonotype showed up many times. The chain combines TRBV6-6 with TRBJ1-5; 9 nucleotides agree with TRBD1. V gave up 0 bases and J gave up 7 bases; unmatched junction bases: 7. Per the germline V gene, CDR1 is MNHNY and CDR2 is SVGAGI (reference sequence). The CDR3 spans 16 residues. The CDR3 bases are TGTGCCAGCAGTTACTCGGGACAGGGTGGTTGGCAGCCCCAGCATTTT. It yields the protein CASSYSGQGGWQPQHF.

This clonotype was recorded a few times. This sequence joins TRBV12-3 or TRBV12-4 and TRBJ2-1; 13 bases map to TRBD2. V lost 5 bases to trimming and J lost 9 bases; unmatched junction nucleotides: 16. The length of the CDR3 is 18 residues. The CDR3 DNA is TGTGCCAGCAGTCTATCCGGGACTAGCGGGGACTGGAGTAGTGAGCAGTTCTTC. This translates into CASSLSGTSGDWSSEQFF.

The chain has TRBV7-8 and TRBJ2-3; D possibly corresponds to TRBD2 (6 bases). Between the trimmed V and J ends, which lost 5 bases and 4 bases, there was a span of 13 bases. CDR3 length: 14 amino acids. Germline CDR1 and CDR2: SGHVS and FQNEAQ. In DNA form, the CDR3 reads TGTGCCAGCAGCGCTCGACTAGAACCAGATACGCAGTATTTT. This sequence encodes CASSARLEPDTQYF. Based on the CDR3 plus reference TRBV7-8 and TRBJ2-3, the full variable domain is GAGVSQSPRYKVAKRGQDVALRCDPISGHVSLFWYQQALGQGPEFLTYFQNEAQLDKSGLPSDRFFAERPEGSVSTLKIQRTQQEDSAVYLCASSARLEPDTQYFGPGTRLTVL.

J is TRBJ2-4 and V is TRBV19; D gene ambiguous. V lost 6 bases and J 1 base, leaving 7 bases between the germline ends. The CDR3 loop spans 13 amino acids. From germline, CDR1 is LNHDA and CDR2 SQIVND (reference sequence). CDR3 DNA sequence: TGTGCCAGTAGGCCGCCTGCCAAAAACATTCAGTACTTC. Translating gives CASRPPAKNIQYF.

V gene TRBV5-1 combines with J gene TRBJ2-1; 9 bases agree with TRBD2. With 4 bases clipped from V and 9 bases from J, the junction kept 2 bases outside the gene matches. This CDR3 region has 12 residues. Germline V gives CDR1 SGHRS, CDR2 YFSETQ. CDR3 coding DNA: TGCGCCAGCAGCCGGCGGGAGGGTGAGCAGTTCTTC. Protein: CASSRREGEQFF.

This clonotype came up many times. This sequence joins TRBV4-2 and TRBJ2-1, with 7 bases matching TRBD2. Germline CDR1 is LGHNA and CDR2 is YNFKEQ. The junction had 3 bases not matched to a gene; V was cut back by 0 bases and J by 1 base. The CDR3 sequence is 16 residues long. CDR3 sequence reads: CASSQDTGGSYNEQFF. CDR3 nucleotides: TGTGCCAGCAGCCAAGATACGGGGGGATCCTACAATGAGCAGTTCTTC.

The chain has TRBV19 and TRBJ1-5, with D unclear. Germline V gene lookup returns CDR1 LNHDA and CDR2 SQIVND (reference sequence). Between the trimmed V and J ends, which lost 5 bases and 0 bases, there was a span of 11 bases. CDR3 length: 15 amino acids. CDR3 sequence: CASSGPNYSNQPQHF. DNA for the CDR3: TGTGCCAGTAGTGGCCCTAATTATAGCAATCAGCCCCAGCATTTT.

The chain employs TRBV6-5 and TRBJ2-3; the match to TRBD1 covers 7 bases. With V trimmed by 6 bases and J by 4 bases, 4 bases remained unmatched. The CDR3 contains 13 residues. The germline V gene has CDR1 MNHEY and CDR2 SVGAGI. The CDR3 spells CASSHQGADTQYF. The CDR3 bases are TGTGCCAGCAGCCACCAGGGGGCAGATACGCAGTATTTT.

This clonotype has a count of ten or more. The V call is TRBV4-2, the J call TRBJ2-2; D remains ambiguous. Germline CDR1 reads LGHNA; CDR2 reads YNFKEQ. V lost 0 bases and J 6 bases, leaving 5 bases between the germline ends. There are 13 residues in the CDR3. CDR3 in DNA: TGTGCCAGCAGCCAAGACAGGCCCGGGGAGCTGTTTTTT. Translation gives CASSQDRPGELFF.

Ten or more counts support this clonotype. This chain joins TRBV7-2 and TRBJ1-6, with 7 bases identical to TRBD1. The trim removed 0 bases at V and 8 bases at J, leaving 10 bases unmatched. Germline CDR1 and CDR2: SGHTA and FQGNSA. The CDR3 is made up of 17 amino acids. The CDR3 region has the DNA TGTGCCAGCAGCTTAGCTTCCTCACGACAGGGATATTCACCCCTCCACTTT. This codes for CASSLASSRQGYSPLHF.

This clonotype was observed a handful of times. This sequence joins TRBV6-6 and TRBJ2-1; 7 nucleotides match TRBD1. V shed 5 bases and J 2 bases; nucleotides not matched to a gene: 12. The V gene's germline CDR1 is MNHNY and CDR2 SVGAGI (reference sequence). CDR3 length equals 17 residues. For the CDR3, the DNA is TGTGCCAGCAGTCCCCTCTCCGGGACAGTCACCTACAATGAGCAGTTCTTC. Residues: CASSPLSGTVTYNEQFF.

The chain links TRBV12-3 or TRBV12-4 to TRBJ2-7; D is perhaps TRBD2 (5 bases). Trimming removed 6 bases at V and 6 bases at J, with 18 bases between. The CDR3 has 14 residues. CDR3 nucleotides: TGTGCCAGCAGGACGGGATGTCCGCCATGCGAGCAGTACGTC. Translation: CASRTGCPPCEQYV.

This clonotype was seen only a few times. This rearrangement joins TRBV9 to TRBJ2-1; TRBD1 matches at 9 bases. CDR3 length: 22 amino acids. Germline-derived CDR1 and CDR2 are SGDLS and YYNGEE. Trimming at V came to 0 bases and at J to 2 bases, leaving 21 bases not matched to a gene. The CDR3: CASSVGTGERWGRKRTYNEQFF. CDR3 in DNA: TGTGCCAGCAGCGTAGGGACAGGGGAACGTTGGGGACGCAAGCGGACCTACAATGAGCAGTTCTTC.

This clonotype was recorded at least ten times. The CDR3 loop reads CASSFTGTTDTQYF. As DNA, the CDR3 is TGTGCCAGCAGCTTTACGGGGACCACAGATACGCAGTATTTT. This rearrangement joins TRBV5-4 to TRBJ2-3; D may match TRBD1 or TRBD2 (5 bases each). The CDR3 consists of 14 residues. Looked up from germline, CDR1 is SGHNT and CDR2 is YYREEE (reference sequence). The ends were cut back, 2 bases at V and 2 bases at J, with 9 bases in the middle.

This clonotype was counted only a few times. The chain links TRBV5-5 to TRBJ1-6, with a weak D call TRBD1 (5 bases). V was shortened by 0 bases and J by 9 bases, with 13 bases between the two germline ends. Germline V gene lookup returns CDR1 SGHKS and CDR2 YYEKEE (reference sequence). The CDR3 contains 15 residues. CDR3 sequence reads: CASSLEGQGGSPLHF. The CDR3 DNA follows: TGTGCCAGCAGCTTGGAGGGGCAGGGAGGTTCACCCCTCCACTTT.

The rearrangement joins TRBV7-3 to TRBJ2-2, with TRBD2 identical over 7 bases. The CDR3 loop spans 15 amino acids. Losses at the gene ends were 5 bases for V and 2 bases for J; bases not matched to a gene: 5. Germline CDR1 SGHTA, CDR2 FQGTGA. The CDR3 nucleotides are TGTGCCAGCAGCCGGGGGGTCCTTAACACCGGGGAGCTGTTTTTT. It yields the protein CASSRGVLNTGELFF. Full variable domain (rest looked up from reference TRBV7-3 and TRBJ2-2): GAGVSQTPSNKVTEKGKYVELRCDPISGHTALYWYRQSLGQGPEFLIYFQGTGAADDSGLPNDRFFAVRPEGSVSTLKIQRTERGDSAVYLCASSRGVLNTGELFFGEGSRLTVL.